This T cell receptor (beta chain) emerged from a study of shared clonotypes between healthy human individuals. Splitting the CD4+ cells yielded a CD45RA+ naive subset and a CD45RA-negative memory subset. Per germline, CDR1 LGHNT and CDR2 FRNRAP. The CDR3 consists of 15 residues. The J segment lost 3 bases and the V segment lost 4 bases, leaving 6 bases of the junction unmatched. Researchers divided each subset's genomic DNA evenly across several immunoSEQ plates. It was about 210 ng DNA, about 30,000 T cell genomes, that sorted-subset replicate PCRs used. The method was immunoSEQ multiplex PCR; TCRdb's version includes in-frame clones alone and lacks a portion of them. The profile shows 2 million to 2.5 million clones, roughly 95% of them singletons.

The sequenced sample was naive CD4+ T cells sorted from blood. Subset noted: CD45RA+ positively selected. The chain links TRBV12-5 to TRBJ2-1; 7 bases agree with TRBD1. The TCR comes from a man aged 18 to 30 in good health. For the CDR3, the DNA is TGTGCTAGTGGTTGGAATAACAGGGGCTACAATGAGCAGTTCTTC. This gives the protein CASGWNNRGYNEQFF.